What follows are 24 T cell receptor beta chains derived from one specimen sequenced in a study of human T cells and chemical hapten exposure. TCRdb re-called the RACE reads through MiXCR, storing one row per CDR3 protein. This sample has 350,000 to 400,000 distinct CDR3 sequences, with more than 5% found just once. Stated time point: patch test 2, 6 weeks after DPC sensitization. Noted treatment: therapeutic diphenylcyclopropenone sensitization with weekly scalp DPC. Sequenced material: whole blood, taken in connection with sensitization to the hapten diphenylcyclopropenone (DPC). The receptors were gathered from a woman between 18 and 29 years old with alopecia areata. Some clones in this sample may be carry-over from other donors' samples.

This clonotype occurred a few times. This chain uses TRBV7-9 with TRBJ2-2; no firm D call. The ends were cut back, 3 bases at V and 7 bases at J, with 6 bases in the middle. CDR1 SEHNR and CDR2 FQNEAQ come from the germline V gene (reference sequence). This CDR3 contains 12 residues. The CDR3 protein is CASSLTNGELFF. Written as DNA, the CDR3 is TGTGCCAGCAGCTTGACGAACGGGGAGCTGTTTTTT.

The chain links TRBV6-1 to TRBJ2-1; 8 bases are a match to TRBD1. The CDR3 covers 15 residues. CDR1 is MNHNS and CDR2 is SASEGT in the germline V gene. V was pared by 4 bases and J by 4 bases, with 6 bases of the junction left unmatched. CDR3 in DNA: TGTGCCAGCAGTGCGGACAGGGATGGTTACAATGAGCAGTTCTTC. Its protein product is CASSADRDGYNEQFF.

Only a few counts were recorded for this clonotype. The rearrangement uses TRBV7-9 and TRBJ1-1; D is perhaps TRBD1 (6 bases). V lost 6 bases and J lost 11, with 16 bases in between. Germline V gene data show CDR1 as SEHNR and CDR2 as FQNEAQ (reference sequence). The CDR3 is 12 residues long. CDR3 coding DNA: TGTGCCAGCAGTGCCCCCGGGACACGGGCTTTCTTT. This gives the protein CASSAPGTRAFF.

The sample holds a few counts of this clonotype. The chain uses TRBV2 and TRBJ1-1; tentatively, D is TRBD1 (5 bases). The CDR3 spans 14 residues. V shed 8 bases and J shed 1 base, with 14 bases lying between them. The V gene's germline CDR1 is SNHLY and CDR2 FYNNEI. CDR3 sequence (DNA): TGTGCCAGCCGGGTCGTGGGGCCGAACACTGAAGCTTTCTTT. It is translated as CASRVVGPNTEAFF.

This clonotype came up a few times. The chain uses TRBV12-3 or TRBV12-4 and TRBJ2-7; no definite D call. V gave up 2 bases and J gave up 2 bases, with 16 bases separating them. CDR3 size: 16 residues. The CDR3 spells CASSLRTTSLTYEQYF. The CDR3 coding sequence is TGTGCCAGCAGTTTACGGACCACCTCGCTTACCTACGAGCAGTACTTC.

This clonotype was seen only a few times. The CDR3 DNA reads TGTGCCAGCAGCCGTATACAGGGGCTGGTGACCCAGTACTTC. Protein product: CASSRIQGLVTQYF. The chain combines TRBV6-5 with TRBJ2-5; TRBD1 aligns across 7 bases. This CDR3 comprises 14 residues. Germline lookup yields CDR1 MNHEY and CDR2 SVGAGI. The J segment lost 7 bases and the V segment lost 6 bases, leaving 11 bases of the junction unmatched.

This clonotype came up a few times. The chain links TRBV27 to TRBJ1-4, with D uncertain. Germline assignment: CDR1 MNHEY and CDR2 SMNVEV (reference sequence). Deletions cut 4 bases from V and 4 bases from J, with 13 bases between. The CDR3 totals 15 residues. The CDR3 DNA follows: TGTGCCAGCAGTTCTGGAGGGCCGATTAATGAAAAACTGTTTTTT. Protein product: CASSSGGPINEKLFF.

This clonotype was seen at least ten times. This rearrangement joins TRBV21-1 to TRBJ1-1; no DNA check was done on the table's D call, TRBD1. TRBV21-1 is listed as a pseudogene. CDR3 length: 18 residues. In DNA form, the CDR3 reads TGTGCCAGCAGCAAAGCACTCCCGGGACAGATGTTGAACACTGAAGCTTTCTTT. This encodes CASSKALPGQMLNTEAFF.

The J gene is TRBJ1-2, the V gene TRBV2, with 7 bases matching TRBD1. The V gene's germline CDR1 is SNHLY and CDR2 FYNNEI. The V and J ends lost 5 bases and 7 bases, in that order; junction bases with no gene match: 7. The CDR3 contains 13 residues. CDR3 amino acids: CASSTRGDGGYTF. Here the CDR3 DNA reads TGTGCCAGCAGTACCAGGGGGGACGGTGGCTACACCTTC. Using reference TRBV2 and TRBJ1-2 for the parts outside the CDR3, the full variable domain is EPEVTQTPSHQVTQMGQEVILRCVPISNHLYFYWYRQILGQKVEFLVSFYNNEISEKSEIFDDQFSVERPDGSNFTLKIRSTKLEDSAMYFCASSTRGDGGYTFGSGTRLTVV.

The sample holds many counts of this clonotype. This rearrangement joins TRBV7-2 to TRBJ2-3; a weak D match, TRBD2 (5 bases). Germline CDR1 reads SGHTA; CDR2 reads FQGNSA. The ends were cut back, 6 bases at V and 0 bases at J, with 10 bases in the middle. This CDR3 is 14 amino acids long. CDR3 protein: CASSEGPSTDTQYF. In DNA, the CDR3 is TGTGCCAGCAGTGAGGGTCCTAGCACAGATACGCAGTATTTT. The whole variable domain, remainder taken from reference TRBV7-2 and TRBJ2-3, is GAGVSQSPSNKVTEKGKDVELRCDPISGHTALYWYRQSLGQGLEFLIYFQGNSAPDKSGLPSDRFSAERTGGSVSTLTIQRTQQEDSAVYLCASSEGPSTDTQYFGPGTRLTVL.

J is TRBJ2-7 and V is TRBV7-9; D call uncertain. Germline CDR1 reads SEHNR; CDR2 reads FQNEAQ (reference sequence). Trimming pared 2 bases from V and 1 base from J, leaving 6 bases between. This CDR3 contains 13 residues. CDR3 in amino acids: CASSLRRSYEQYF. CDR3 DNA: TGTGCCAGCAGCTTAAGGAGATCCTACGAGCAGTACTTC.

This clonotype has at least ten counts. Here the CDR3 DNA reads TGTGCCACCAGCAGAGCTGGGACTAGCGGGGGGCCGGAGACCCAGTACTTC. This translates into CATSRAGTSGGPETQYF. V usage is TRBV15 and J usage is TRBJ2-5, with TRBD2 matching over 15 bases. Unmatched junction bases numbered 5, after V lost 1 base and J lost 5 bases. This CDR3 has 17 residues. Germline V gives CDR1 LNHNV, CDR2 YYDKDF (reference sequence).

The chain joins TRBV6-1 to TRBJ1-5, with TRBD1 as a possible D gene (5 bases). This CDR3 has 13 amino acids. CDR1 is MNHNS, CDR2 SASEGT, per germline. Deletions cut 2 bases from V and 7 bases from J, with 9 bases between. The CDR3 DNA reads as TGTGCCAGCAGTGAACAGTCAGGGCAGCCCCAGCATTTT. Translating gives CASSEQSGQPQHF.

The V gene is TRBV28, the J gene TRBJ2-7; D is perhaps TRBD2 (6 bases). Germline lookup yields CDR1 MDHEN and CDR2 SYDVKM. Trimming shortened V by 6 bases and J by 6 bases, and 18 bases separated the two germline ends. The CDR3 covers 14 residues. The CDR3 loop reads CASRGILAPGEQYF. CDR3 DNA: TGTGCCAGCAGGGGGATACTAGCCCCCGGCGAGCAGTACTTC.

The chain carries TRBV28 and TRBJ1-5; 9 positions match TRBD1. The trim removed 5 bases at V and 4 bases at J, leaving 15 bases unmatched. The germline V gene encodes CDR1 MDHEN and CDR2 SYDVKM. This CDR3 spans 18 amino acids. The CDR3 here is CASSPSPPTGGRNQPQHF. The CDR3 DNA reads TGTGCCAGCAGTCCTAGCCCCCCGACAGGGGGGAGAAATCAGCCCCAGCATTTT.

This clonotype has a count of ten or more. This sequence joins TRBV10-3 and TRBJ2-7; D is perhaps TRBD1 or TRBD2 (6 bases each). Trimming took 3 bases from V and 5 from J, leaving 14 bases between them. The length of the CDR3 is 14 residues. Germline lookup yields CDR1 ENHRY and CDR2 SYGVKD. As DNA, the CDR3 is TGTGCCATCAGTGATGGGGGGCTAAACGACGAGCAGTACTTC. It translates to CAISDGGLNDEQYF.

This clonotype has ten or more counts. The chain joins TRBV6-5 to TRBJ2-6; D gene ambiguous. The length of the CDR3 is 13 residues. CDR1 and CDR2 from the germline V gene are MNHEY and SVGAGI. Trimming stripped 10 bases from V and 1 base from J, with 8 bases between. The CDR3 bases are TGTGCCATCCGGCGGTCTGGGGCCAACGTCCTGACTTTC. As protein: CAIRRSGANVLTF.

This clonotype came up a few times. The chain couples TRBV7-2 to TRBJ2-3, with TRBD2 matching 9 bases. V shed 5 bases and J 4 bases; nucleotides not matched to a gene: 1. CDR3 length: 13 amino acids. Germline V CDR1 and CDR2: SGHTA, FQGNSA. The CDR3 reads CASSRLAADTQYF. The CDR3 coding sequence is TGTGCCAGCAGCCGACTAGCGGCAGATACGCAGTATTTT. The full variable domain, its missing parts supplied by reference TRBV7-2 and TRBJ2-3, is GAGVSQSPSNKVTEKGKDVELRCDPISGHTALYWYRQSLGQGLEFLIYFQGNSAPDKSGLPSDRFSAERTGGSVSTLTIQRTQQEDSAVYLCASSRLAADTQYFGPGTRLTVL.

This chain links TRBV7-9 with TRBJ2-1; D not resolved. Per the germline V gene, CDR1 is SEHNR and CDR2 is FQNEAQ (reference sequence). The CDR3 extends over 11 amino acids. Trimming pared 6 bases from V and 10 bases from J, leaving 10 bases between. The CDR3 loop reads CASRRWPEQFF. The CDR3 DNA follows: TGTGCCAGCAGGCGGTGGCCCGAGCAGTTCTTC.

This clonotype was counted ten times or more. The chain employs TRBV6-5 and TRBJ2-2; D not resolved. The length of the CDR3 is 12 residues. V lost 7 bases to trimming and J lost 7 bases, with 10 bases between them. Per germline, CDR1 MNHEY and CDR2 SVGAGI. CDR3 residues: CASNGLSGELFF. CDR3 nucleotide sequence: TGTGCCAGCAATGGTCTCAGCGGGGAGCTGTTTTTT.

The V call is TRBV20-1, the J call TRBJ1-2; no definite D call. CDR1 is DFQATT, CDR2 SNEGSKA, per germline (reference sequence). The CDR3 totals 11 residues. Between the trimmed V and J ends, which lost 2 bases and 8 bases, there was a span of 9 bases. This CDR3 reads CSARQGDGYTF. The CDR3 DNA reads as TGCAGTGCTAGACAAGGCGACGGCTACACCTTC.

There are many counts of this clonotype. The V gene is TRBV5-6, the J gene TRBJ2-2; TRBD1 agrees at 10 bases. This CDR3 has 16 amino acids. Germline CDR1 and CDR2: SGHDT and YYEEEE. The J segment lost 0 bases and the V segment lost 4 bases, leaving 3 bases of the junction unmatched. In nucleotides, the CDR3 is TGTGCCAGCAGCCCCGGGACAGGGGCGAACACCGGGGAGCTGTTTTTT. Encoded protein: CASSPGTGANTGELFF.

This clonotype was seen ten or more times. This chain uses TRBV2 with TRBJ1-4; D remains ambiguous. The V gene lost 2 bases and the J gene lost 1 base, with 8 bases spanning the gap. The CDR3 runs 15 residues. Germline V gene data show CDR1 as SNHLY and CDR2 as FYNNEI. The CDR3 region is CASSEFGLTNEKLFF. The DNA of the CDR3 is TGTGCCAGCAGTGAATTCGGGCTAACTAATGAAAAACTGTTTTTT.

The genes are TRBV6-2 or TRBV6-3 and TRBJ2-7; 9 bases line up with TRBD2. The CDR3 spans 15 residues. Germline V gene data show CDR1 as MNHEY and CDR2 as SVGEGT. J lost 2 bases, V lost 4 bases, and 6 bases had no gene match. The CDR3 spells CASSSASGGTYEQYF. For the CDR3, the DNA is TGTGCCAGCAGTTCGGCGAGCGGGGGGACCTACGAGCAGTACTTC.